This TCR beta chain is drawn from a study of T cell responses to AZD1222 COVID-19 vaccine. The study, taken as a whole, reports: The donor cohort was predominantly white British with a female majority, and clonal diversity may have been underestimated. The study found vaccine-associated CD4 TCRs spanning spike, dominant at 160-218 and 743-854. Samples come after the peak T cell response, not at day 14. A rise in Spike-specific TCR breadth and depth followed two AZD1222 doses.

TCRdb's copy holds only in-frame clones and misses some; the assay was immunoSEQ multiplex PCR. The sample has roughly 67,000 clones; 70% to 90% are singletons. There are 14 residues in the CDR3. CDR1 and CDR2 from the germline V gene are MGHRA and YSYEKL. The V end lost 2 bases, the J end lost 5 bases, and 12 bases lay between the germline ends. Concerning this clone: Its cognate antigen is unknown.

The sequenced sample was peripheral blood, obtained on day 0 of AZD1222 vaccination. The chain employs TRBV4-1 and TRBJ2-5; the D is unclear. The TCR comes from an adult in good health. DNA for the CDR3: TGCGCCAGCAGCCAATTCGCAGGAGCGGAGACCCAGTACTTC. It codes for CASSQFAGAETQYF.